A single sample is the source of the 31 T cell receptor beta chains below, sequenced in a study of cytomegalovirus exposure and HLA in healthy donors. Primers: 60 Vbeta forward and 13 Jbeta reverse. Using immunoSEQ multiplex PCR, the repertoire was profiled, and TCRdb retains in-frame clones only, with some absent. The sample lists 120,000 or so clones, over 9.5% occurring once. Sequencing was performed on PBMCs. The receptors were sampled from a woman between 18 and 29 years old in good health and CMV-seropositive.

This clone has just a few counts. Its ends do not fully match the called genes, so a read error is possible. This chain links TRBV10-2 with TRBJ1-5; D unclear. Per germline, CDR1 WSHSY and CDR2 SAAADI. This CDR3 has 15 residues. CDR3 nucleotides: TGCGCCAGCAGGGAGTTACCTGAGGGCAATCAGCCCCAGCATTTT. It encodes CASRELPEGNQPQHF.

The V call is TRBV5-1, the J call TRBJ1-2; TRBD1 matches at 7 bases. The CDR3 length is 14 residues. Trimming took 5 bases from V and 3 from J; bases not matched to a gene: 7. From germline, CDR1 is SGHRS and CDR2 YFSETQ. The CDR3 DNA reads TGCGCCAGCAGAGCCCTTACAGGGGACTATGGCTACACCTTC. Amino acid sequence: CASRALTGDYGYTF.

The rearrangement links TRBV30 to TRBJ2-2; a possible D gene is TRBD1 (6 bases). The CDR3 is 15 residues long. The V gene's germline CDR1 is GTSNPN and CDR2 SVGIG (reference sequence). The ends were cut back, 4 bases at V and 2 bases at J, with 14 bases in the middle. The CDR3 nucleotides are TGTGCCTGGACCCTGGGGGCCAGTAACACCGGGGAGCTGTTTTTT. Amino acids: CAWTLGASNTGELFF.

This clone was counted between two and nine times. The chain recombines TRBV18 with TRBJ2-7; no clear D. The V and J ends lost 6 bases and 1 base respectively, with 4 bases between them. Germline CDR1 is KGHSH and CDR2 is LQKENI. CDR3 length: 11 amino acids. The CDR3 sequence is CASSLSYEQYF. The CDR3, as DNA: TGTGCCAGCTCCCTATCCTACGAGCAGTACTTC. Full variable domain (missing parts from reference TRBV18 and TRBJ2-7): NAGVMQNPRHLVRRRGQEARLRCSPMKGHSHVYWYRQLPEEGLKFMVYLQKENIIDESGMPKERFSAEFPKEGPSILRIQQVVRGDSAAYFCASSLSYEQYFGPGTRLTVT.

A few counts support this clone. This chain uses TRBV2 with TRBJ1-2; the D gene is possibly TRBD1 (5 bases). CDR1 is SNHLY, CDR2 FYNNEI, per germline. The CDR3 loop spans 13 amino acids. V lost 2 bases and J 7 bases, leaving 11 bases between the germline ends. In nucleotides, the CDR3 is TGTGCCAGCAGTGAAACAGGAGTAAGTGGCTACACCTTC. Its translation is CASSETGVSGYTF.

This clone was counted only a few times. J is TRBJ1-1 and V is TRBV2; 11 positions match TRBD1. Germline V lookup: CDR1 SNHLY, CDR2 FYNNEI. V trimming: 6 bases; J trimming: 4 bases; junction bases outside the gene matches: 10. The CDR3 sequence is 16 residues long. DNA for the CDR3: TGTGCCAGCAGGTCCGGGACAGGGGGGGGAGGCACTGAAGCTTTCTTT. Translated: CASRSGTGGGGTEAFF. The full variable domain, its missing parts supplied by reference TRBV2 and TRBJ1-1, is EPEVTQTPSHQVTQMGQEVILRCVPISNHLYFYWYRQILGQKVEFLVSFYNNEISEKSEIFDDQFSVERPDGSNFTLKIRSTKLEDSAMYFCASRSGTGGGGTEAFFGQGTRLTVV.

This clone was found a few times. The J gene is TRBJ2-6, the V gene TRBV7-9, with D possibly matching TRBD2 (6 bases). Germline assignment: CDR1 SEHNR and CDR2 FQNEAQ (reference sequence). The CDR3 has 18 residues. V lost 5 bases, J lost 0 bases, and 17 bases lay in between. DNA for the CDR3: TGTGCCAGCAGCCAACTACCGGGACTCAGCTCTGGGGCCAACGTCCTGACTTTC. It codes for CASSQLPGLSSGANVLTF.

This clone has just a few counts. J is TRBJ1-2 and V is TRBV29-1; D perhaps matches TRBD1 (5 bases). The CDR3 is 11 residues long. V was cut by 4 bases and J by 6 bases, with 9 bases left in between. The germline CDR1 and CDR2 sequences are SQVTM and ANQGSEA. The CDR3 sequence: CSVGEGNGYTF. The CDR3 nucleotides are TGCAGCGTTGGGGAGGGGAATGGCTACACCTTC.

Here the CDR3 DNA reads TGTGCCAGCACCCGGACTAGCGGGAGCTCCTACAATGAGCAGTTCTTC. This encodes CASTRTSGSSYNEQFF. This chain links TRBV9 with TRBJ2-1; 13 nucleotides align to TRBD2. Looked up from germline, CDR1 is SGDLS and CDR2 is YYNGEE. CDR3 length equals 16 residues. The ends lost 6 bases at V and 0 bases at J; junction bases unmatched: 3.

This chain uses TRBV5-1 with TRBJ2-3, with D maybe TRBD2 (5 bases). This CDR3 is built from 14 residues. The V end lost 2 bases, the J end lost 6 bases, and 13 bases lay between the germline ends. Germline CDR1 and CDR2: SGHRS and YFSETQ. In DNA, the CDR3 is TGCGCCAGCAGCTTTTCCAGTGGCGGGGATACGCAGTATTTT. Protein product: CASSFSSGGDTQYF. Complete variable domain (other parts from reference TRBV5-1 and TRBJ2-3): KAGVTQTPRYLIKTRGQQVTLSCSPISGHRSVSWYQQTPGQGLQFLFEYFSETQRNKGNFPGRFSGRQFSNSRSEMNVSTLELGDSALYLCASSFSSGGDTQYFGPGTRLTVL.

The gene calls are TRBV7-2 and TRBJ2-3, with 11 bases matching TRBD1. The V gene end was trimmed by 2 bases and the J gene end by 6 bases; junction bases not matched to a gene: 7. The CDR3 runs 16 residues. Germline loops: CDR1 SGHTA, CDR2 FQGNSA. The CDR3 protein is CASSLPGQGARDTQYF. In nucleotides, the CDR3 is TGTGCCAGCAGCTTACCTGGACAGGGGGCAAGGGATACGCAGTATTTT.

In its sample, this clone was seen a few times. The chain has TRBV7-8 and TRBJ2-7, with TRBD1 identical over 12 bases. CDR3 length equals 15 residues. Trimming at V came to 10 bases and at J to 7 bases, leaving 14 bases not matched to a gene. In germline, CDR1 is SGHVS, CDR2 FQNEAQ. CDR3 amino acids: CATQVMGQGASEQYF. In nucleotides, the CDR3 is TGTGCCACCCAAGTTATGGGACAGGGGGCGAGTGAGCAGTACTTC.

In its sample, this clone was seen a few times. The rearrangement joins TRBV6-1 to TRBJ2-4; 12 nucleotides agree with TRBD2. The V and J ends lost 3 bases and 0 bases, in that order; junction bases with no gene match: 9. Germline V gene sequence: CDR1 MNHNS, CDR2 SASEGT. CDR3 length equals 19 residues. CDR3 residues: CASSDILAGGNLAKNIQYF. The CDR3, as DNA: TGTGCCAGCAGTGACATACTAGCGGGAGGCAACCTAGCCAAAAACATTCAGTACTTC.

This clone was counted a few times. The J gene is TRBJ1-3, the V gene TRBV5-3; D gene ambiguous. TRBV5-3 is marked as an open reading frame, function uncertain. This CDR3 is 14 amino acids long. Trimming stripped 0 bases from V and 5 bases from J, with 9 bases between. CDR3 region: CARSLEDYRNTIYF. The CDR3 nucleotides read TGTGCCAGAAGCTTGGAAGACTACCGAAACACCATATATTTT.

This clone was detected a few times. The chain links TRBV29-1 to TRBJ2-7, with 9 positions matching TRBD1. This CDR3 has 14 amino acids. Germline V gene lookup returns CDR1 SQVTM and CDR2 ANQGSEA. Trimming cost V 6 bases and J 5 bases; bases outside gene matches: 11. The CDR3 here is CSVEGTGTVHEQYF. The CDR3 DNA follows: TGCAGCGTCGAGGGGACAGGGACCGTTCACGAGCAGTACTTC.

This clone turned up a few times. The rearrangement uses TRBV28 and TRBJ2-5, with 13 positions matching TRBD2. V shed 6 bases, J shed 3 bases, and the junction held 13 bases outside the gene matches. The CDR3 runs 18 residues. Germline V CDR1 and CDR2: MDHEN, SYDVKM. The CDR3 is CASSPPGLAGRGKETQYF. The CDR3 DNA follows: TGTGCCAGCAGCCCCCCGGGACTAGCGGGACGGGGGAAAGAGACCCAGTACTTC.

This clone showed up just a few times. This chain joins TRBV7-9 and TRBJ2-3; 8 positions match TRBD1. J gave up 4 bases and V 5 bases, and 8 bases lay outside the gene matches. Germline-derived CDR1 and CDR2 are SEHNR and FQNEAQ (reference sequence). The CDR3 is made up of 15 amino acids. The CDR3 loop is CASSGIGQGPDTQYF. CDR3 sequence (DNA): TGTGCCAGCAGCGGAATAGGACAGGGTCCAGATACGCAGTATTTT.

V is TRBV7-9 and J is TRBJ1-1, with 7 bases lining up with TRBD1. The CDR3 covers 13 residues. V shed 10 bases and J 2 bases; nucleotides not matched to a gene: 7. The germline gives CDR1 SEHNR, CDR2 FQNEAQ (reference sequence). The chain's CDR3 is CAINRDSNTEAFF. The CDR3 DNA sequence: TGTGCCATCAACCGGGACAGTAACACTGAAGCTTTCTTT.

This clone was counted a few times. This sequence joins TRBV25-1 and TRBJ2-1, with 9 bases matching TRBD2. The CDR3 sequence is 16 residues long. V gave up 2 bases and J gave up 1 base; unmatched junction bases: 3. Germline V gives CDR1 MGHDK, CDR2 SYGVNS. CDR3 nucleotides: TGTGCCAGCAGTGAAATTAGCGGGAGATCCTACAATGAGCAGTTCTTC. It translates to CASSEISGRSYNEQFF.

This clone was seen more than once but under ten times. The V call is TRBV18, the J call TRBJ2-7, with 7 nucleotides matching TRBD1. The CDR3 has 13 residues. Unmatched junction bases numbered 3, after V lost 4 bases and J lost 3 bases. Germline V gene data show CDR1 as KGHSH and CDR2 as LQKENI. CDR3 bases: TGTGCCAGCTCACTTCGACAGGGCTACGAGCAGTACTTC. This gives the protein CASSLRQGYEQYF. Full variable domain (rest looked up from reference TRBV18 and TRBJ2-7): NAGVMQNPRHLVRRRGQEARLRCSPMKGHSHVYWYRQLPEEGLKFMVYLQKENIIDESGMPKERFSAEFPKEGPSILRIQQVVRGDSAAYFCASSLRQGYEQYFGPGTRLTVT.

V usage is TRBV27 and J usage is TRBJ2-7, with D possibly TRBD1 on 5 matching bases. Per germline, CDR1 MNHEY and CDR2 SMNVEV (reference sequence). The CDR3 loop spans 13 amino acids. Trimming stripped 2 bases from V and 2 bases from J, with 7 bases between. The CDR3 protein is CASSLGAAYEQYF. CDR3 in DNA: TGTGCCAGCAGTTTAGGGGCGGCCTACGAGCAGTACTTC.

This clone was seen a few times. V usage is TRBV6-5 and J usage is TRBJ2-3, with a weak D call TRBD1 (5 bases). Deletions cut 2 bases from V and 1 base from J, with 7 bases between. The CDR3 runs to 14 residues. Germline CDR1 reads MNHEY; CDR2 reads SVGAGI. CDR3 nucleotides: TGTGCCAGCAGTTACCTACAGGGCACAGATACGCAGTATTTT. This gives the protein CASSYLQGTDTQYF.

The chain joins TRBV5-6 to TRBJ1-2; D is ambiguous. CDR1 and CDR2 (germline): SGHDT, YYEEEE. This CDR3 spans 13 amino acids. The V gene lost 0 bases and the J gene lost 7 bases, with 10 bases spanning the gap. CDR3 nucleotides: TGTGCCAGCAGCTTGGCCGGATGGGCTGGCTACACCTTC. As protein: CASSLAGWAGYTF.

Only a few counts were recorded for this clone. The rearrangement uses TRBV7-9 and TRBJ1-2; a possible D gene is TRBD1 (5 bases). This CDR3 contains 13 residues. CDR1 SEHNR and CDR2 FQNEAQ come from the germline V gene (reference sequence). Deletions cut 8 bases from V and 4 bases from J, with 14 bases between. CDR3 residues: CASGYGGFYGYTF. CDR3 nucleotide sequence: TGTGCCAGCGGCTACGGGGGGTTCTATGGCTACACCTTC.

This clone was seen only a few times. V usage is TRBV4-1 and J usage is TRBJ2-1, with D tentatively TRBD2 (6 bases). Germline CDR1 MGHRA, CDR2 YSYEKL. V was trimmed by 1 base and J by 4 bases, leaving 11 bases between them. This CDR3 contains 15 residues. The CDR3 sequence is CASSQVGGLYNEQFF. The CDR3 DNA sequence: TGCGCCAGCAGCCAAGTGGGAGGACTTTACAATGAGCAGTTCTTC.

The genes are TRBV19 and TRBJ1-5; 9 bases are shared with TRBD1. The ends lost 7 bases at V and 6 bases at J; junction bases unmatched: 7. There are 14 residues in the CDR3. Germline V gene data show CDR1 as LNHDA and CDR2 as SQIVND (reference sequence). The CDR3 bases are TGTGCCAGTATCCCACAGGGGGCAAGTCAGCCCCAGCATTTT. Translation: CASIPQGASQPQHF.

The rearrangement joins TRBV19 to TRBJ2-7, with D possibly matching TRBD2 (5 bases). Between the trimmed V and J ends, which lost 8 bases and 2 bases, there was a span of 7 bases. Germline lookup yields CDR1 LNHDA and CDR2 SQIVND (reference sequence). The CDR3 runs to 11 residues. The DNA of the CDR3 is TGTGCCAGTCGAGGGACCTACGAGCAGTACTTC. Translation gives CASRGTYEQYF.

This chain uses TRBV5-6 with TRBJ2-2; 8 positions agree with TRBD1. CDR3 length: 15 amino acids. V lost 2 bases, J lost 4 bases, and 4 bases stayed unmatched. CDR1 and CDR2 (germline): SGHDT, YYEEEE. CDR3: CASSFGQGGTGELFF. The CDR3 DNA reads as TGTGCCAGCAGCTTCGGACAGGGCGGCACCGGGGAGCTGTTTTTT.

This clone has only a few counts. The genes are TRBV28 and TRBJ2-3; D ambiguous. This CDR3 region has 16 residues. Trimming removed 3 bases from V and 0 bases from J, with 13 bases in between. Germline values: CDR1 MDHEN, CDR2 SYDVKM. In DNA, the CDR3 is TGTGCCAGCAGTTTTAGGAGAATGTGGAGCACAGATACGCAGTATTTT. Its protein product is CASSFRRMWSTDTQYF.

The J gene is TRBJ1-1, the V gene TRBV6-6; 11 bases line up with TRBD1. In germline, CDR1 is MNHNY, CDR2 SVGAGI (reference sequence). The CDR3 loop spans 14 amino acids. The J segment lost 4 bases and the V segment lost 6 bases, leaving 4 bases of the junction unmatched. The chain's CDR3 is CASRKGQGGTEAFF. The CDR3 DNA is TGTGCCAGCAGAAAGGGACAGGGGGGCACTGAAGCTTTCTTT.

The V and J genes are TRBV4-1 and TRBJ1-2, with 7 positions matching TRBD1. The CDR3 is 15 residues long. Germline V gene data show CDR1 as MGHRA and CDR2 as YSYEKL. J was trimmed by 4 bases and V by 2 bases; bases with no gene match: 7. The CDR3 loop is CASSQMPGQTYGYTF. DNA for the CDR3: TGCGCCAGCAGCCAAATGCCGGGACAGACCTATGGCTACACCTTC.